This is a list of T cell receptor beta chains from one sample in a study of cytomegalovirus exposure and HLA in healthy donors. Sequenced by immunoSEQ multiplex PCR; TCRdb stores in-frame clones only, minus some. This table has around 150,000 clones, roughly 70% appearing once. Input material: PBMCs. These receptors came from a man between 25 and 39 years old in good health and CMV-seropositive. Each CDR3 is given with its conserved first and last residue. The D gene is left open where the match is weak. The size entry is marked missing in some rows and otherwise reads once, few, many or a size class.

d_call,clone_size,j_call,v_call,cdr3_aa,cdr3_nt
TRBD1,.,TRBJ1-1,TRBV27,CASSYRGNTEAFF,TGTGCCAGCAGTTACAGGGGAAACACTGAAGCTTTCTTT
.,.,TRBJ1-5,TRBV6-5,CASSYLADSNQPQHF,TGTGCCAGCAGTTACTTGGCAGATAGCAATCAGCCCCAGCATTTT
.,few,TRBJ1-1,TRBV12-5,CASGLYRASNTEAFF,TGTGCTAGTGGTTTGTACAGGGCCTCGAACACTGAAGCTTTCTTT
TRBD1,.,TRBJ1-2,TRBV19,CASSILRGSAPDYYGYTF,TGTGCCAGTAGTATCCTCAGGGGGAGTGCCCCAGATTACTATGGCTACACCTTC
TRBD2,many,TRBJ2-7,TRBV28,CASSTQTSGNIYEQYF,TGTGCCAGCAGCACCCAGACTAGCGGGAATATCTACGAGCAGTACTTC
.,.,TRBJ1-1,TRBV28,CASSFARQNTEAFF,TGTGCCAGCAGTTTTGCCCGACAGAACACTGAAGCTTTCTTT
.,once,TRBJ2-5,TRBV5-4,CASSLESQGETQYF,TGTGCCAGCAGCTTGGAGTCTCAGGGAGAGACCCAGTACTTC
.,few,TRBJ1-1,TRBV6-5,CASGSLRGNTEAFF,TGTGCCAGCGGATCATTAAGGGGGAACACTGAAGCTTTCTTT
.,once,TRBJ2-5,TRBV18,CASSPPPGSSVQETQYF,TGTGCCAGCTCACCACCTCCAGGGTCAAGCGTACAAGAGACCCAGTACTTC
.,.,TRBJ2-1,TRBV7-2,CASSLGANNEQFF,TGTGCCAGCAGCTTAGGGGCTAACAATGAGCAGTTCTTC
TRBD2,.,TRBJ2-1,TRBV30,CAWKDSGLTYNEQFF,TGTGCCTGGAAAGACTCGGGACTAACCTACAATGAGCAGTTCTTC
TRBD1,.,TRBJ2-5,TRBV10-3,CAISRDRDQETQYF,TGTGCCATCAGTCGTGACAGGGACCAAGAGACCCAGTACTTC
.,.,TRBJ2-6,TRBV19,CASTVGRGGGANVLTF,TGTGCCAGTACCGTGGGAAGGGGAGGTGGGGCCAACGTCCTGACTTTC
.,.,TRBJ2-7,TRBV5-4,CASSAASAPYEQYF,TGTGCCAGCAGCGCCGCTAGCGCGCCCTACGAGCAGTACTTC
TRBD2,.,TRBJ2-1,TRBV19,CASRGLAGRVYNEQFF,TGTGCCAGTAGAGGACTAGCGGGAAGAGTCTACAATGAGCAGTTCTTC
.,once,TRBJ2-1,TRBV19,CASRLGGTDYNEQFF,TGTGCCAGTCGCCTAGGGGGGACAGACTACAATGAGCAGTTCTTC
TRBD2,.,TRBJ2-3,TRBV5-4,CASSMTSVGTDTQYF,TGTGCCAGCAGCATGACTAGCGTGGGCACAGATACGCAGTATTTT
.,few,TRBJ2-3,TRBV9,CASSVGLLPTDTQYF,TGTGCCAGCAGCGTGGGACTTCTTCCCACAGATACGCAGTATTTT
TRBD2,.,TRBJ2-7,TRBV11-1,CASSLGLAGIYEQYF,TGTGCCAGCAGCTTGGGACTAGCGGGAATCTACGAGCAGTACTTC
.,.,TRBJ1-2,TRBV2,CAKTDLQGRDGYTF,TGTGCCAAGACGGATTTGCAGGGTAGAGACGGCTACACCTTC